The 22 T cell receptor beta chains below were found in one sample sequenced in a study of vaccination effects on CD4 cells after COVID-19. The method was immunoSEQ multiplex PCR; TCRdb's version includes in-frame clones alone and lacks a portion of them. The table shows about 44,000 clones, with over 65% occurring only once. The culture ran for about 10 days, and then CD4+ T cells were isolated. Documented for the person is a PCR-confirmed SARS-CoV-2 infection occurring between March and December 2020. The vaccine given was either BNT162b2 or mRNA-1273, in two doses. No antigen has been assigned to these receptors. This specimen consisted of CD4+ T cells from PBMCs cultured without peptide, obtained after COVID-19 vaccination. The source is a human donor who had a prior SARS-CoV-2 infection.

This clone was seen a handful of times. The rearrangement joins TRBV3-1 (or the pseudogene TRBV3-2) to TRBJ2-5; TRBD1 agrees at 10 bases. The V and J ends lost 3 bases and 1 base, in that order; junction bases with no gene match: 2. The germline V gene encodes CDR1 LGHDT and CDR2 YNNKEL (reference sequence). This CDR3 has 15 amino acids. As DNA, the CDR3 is TGTGCCAGCAGCCACCGGGACAGGGGCCAAGAGACCCAGTACTTC. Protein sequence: CASSHRDRGQETQYF.

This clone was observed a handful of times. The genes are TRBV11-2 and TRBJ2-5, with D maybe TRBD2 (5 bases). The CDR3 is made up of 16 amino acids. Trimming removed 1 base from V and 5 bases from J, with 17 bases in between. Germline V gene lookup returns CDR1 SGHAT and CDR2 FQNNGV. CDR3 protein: CASSLGFSGIGETQYF. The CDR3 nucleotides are TGTGCCAGCAGCTTAGGGTTCTCGGGGATTGGGGAGACCCAGTACTTC.

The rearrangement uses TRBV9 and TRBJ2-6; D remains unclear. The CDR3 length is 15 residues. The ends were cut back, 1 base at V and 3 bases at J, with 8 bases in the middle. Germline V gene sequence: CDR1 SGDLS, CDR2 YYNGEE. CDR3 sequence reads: CASSVSPGGANVLTF. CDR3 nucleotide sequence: TGTGCCAGCAGCGTAAGTCCGGGTGGGGCCAACGTCCTGACTTTC. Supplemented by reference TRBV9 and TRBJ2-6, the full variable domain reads DSGVTQTPKHLITATGQRVTLRCSPRSGDLSVYWYQQSLDQGLQFLIQYYNGEERAKGNILERFSAQQFPDLHSELNLSSLELGDSALYFCASSVSPGGANVLTFGAGSRLTVL.

CDR3 bases: TGTGCCTGGAGTGTCTGGGCCGGGGAGCTGTTTTTT. It yields the protein CAWSVWAGELFF. The chain employs TRBV30 and TRBJ2-2; no clear D. With 0 bases removed from V and 6 bases from J, the gap between germline ends came to 5 bases. CDR1 is GTSNPN, CDR2 SVGIG, per germline (reference sequence). This CDR3 contains 12 residues.

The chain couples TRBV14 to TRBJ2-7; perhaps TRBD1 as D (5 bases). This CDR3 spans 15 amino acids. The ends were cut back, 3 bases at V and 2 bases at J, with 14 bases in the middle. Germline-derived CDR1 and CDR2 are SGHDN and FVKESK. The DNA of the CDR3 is TGTGCCAGCAGCCAGGGGCTCTCGCCTCCCTACGAGCAGTACTTC. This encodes CASSQGLSPPYEQYF.

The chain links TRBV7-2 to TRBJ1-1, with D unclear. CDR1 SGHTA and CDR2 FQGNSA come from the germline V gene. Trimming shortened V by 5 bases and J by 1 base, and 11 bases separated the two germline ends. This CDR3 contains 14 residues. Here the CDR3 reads CASSPVGKNTEAFF. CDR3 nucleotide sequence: TGTGCCAGCAGCCCAGTCGGGAAGAACACTGAAGCTTTCTTT. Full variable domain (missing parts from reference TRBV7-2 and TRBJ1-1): GAGVSQSPSNKVTEKGKDVELRCDPISGHTALYWYRQSLGQGLEFLIYFQGNSAPDKSGLPSDRFSAERTGGSVSTLTIQRTQQEDSAVYLCASSPVGKNTEAFFGQGTRLTVV.

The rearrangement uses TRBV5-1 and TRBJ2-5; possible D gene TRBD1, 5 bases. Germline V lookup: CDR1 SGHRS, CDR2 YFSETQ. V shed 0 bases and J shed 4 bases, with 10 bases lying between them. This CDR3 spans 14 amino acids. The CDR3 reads CASSLVSQGETQYF. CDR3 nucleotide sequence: TGCGCCAGCAGCTTGGTATCCCAGGGAGAGACCCAGTACTTC.

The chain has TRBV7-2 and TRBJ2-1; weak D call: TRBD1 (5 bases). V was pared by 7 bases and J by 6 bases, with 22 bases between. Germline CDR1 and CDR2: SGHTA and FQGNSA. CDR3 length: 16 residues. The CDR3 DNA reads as TGTGCCAGCAAGGGGCAGGGTGGGGTGGCTGGCAATGAGCAGTTCTTC. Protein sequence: CASKGQGGVAGNEQFF. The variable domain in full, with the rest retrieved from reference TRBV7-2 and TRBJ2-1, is GAGVSQSPSNKVTEKGKDVELRCDPISGHTALYWYRQSLGQGLEFLIYFQGNSAPDKSGLPSDRFSAERTGGSVSTLTIQRTQQEDSAVYLCASKGQGGVAGNEQFFGPGTRLTVL.

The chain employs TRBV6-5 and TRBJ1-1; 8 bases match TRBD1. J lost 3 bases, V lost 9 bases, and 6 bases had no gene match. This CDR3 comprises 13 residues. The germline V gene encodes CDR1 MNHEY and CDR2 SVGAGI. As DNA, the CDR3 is TGTGCCAGTACATACAGGGGGGACACTGAAGCTTTCTTT. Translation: CASTYRGDTEAFF.

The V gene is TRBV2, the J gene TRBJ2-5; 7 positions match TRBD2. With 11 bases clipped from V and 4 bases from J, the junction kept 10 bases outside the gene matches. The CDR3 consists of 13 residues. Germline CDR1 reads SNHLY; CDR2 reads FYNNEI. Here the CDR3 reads CAGAGEFAETQYF. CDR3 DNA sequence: TGTGCCGGCGCGGGAGAGTTTGCAGAGACCCAGTACTTC.

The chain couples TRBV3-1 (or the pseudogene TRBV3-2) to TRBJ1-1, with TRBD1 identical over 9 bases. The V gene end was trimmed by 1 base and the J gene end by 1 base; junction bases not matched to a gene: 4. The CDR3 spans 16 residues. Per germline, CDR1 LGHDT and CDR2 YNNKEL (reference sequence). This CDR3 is CASSQGLDRGNTEAFF. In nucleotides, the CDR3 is TGTGCCAGCAGCCAAGGCCTGGACAGGGGGAACACTGAAGCTTTCTTT.

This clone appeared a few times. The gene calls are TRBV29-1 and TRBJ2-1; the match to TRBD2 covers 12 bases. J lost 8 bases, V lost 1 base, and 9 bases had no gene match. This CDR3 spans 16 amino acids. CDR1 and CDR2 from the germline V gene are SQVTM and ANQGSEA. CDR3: CSVEVRLAGAVDEQFF. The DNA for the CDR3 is TGCAGCGTTGAAGTCCGACTAGCGGGAGCCGTCGATGAGCAGTTCTTC.

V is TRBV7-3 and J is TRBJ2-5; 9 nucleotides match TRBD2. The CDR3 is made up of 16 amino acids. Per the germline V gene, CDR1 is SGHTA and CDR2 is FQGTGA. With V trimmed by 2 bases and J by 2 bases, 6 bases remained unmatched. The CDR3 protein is CASSLGGLAGQETQYF. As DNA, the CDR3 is TGTGCCAGCAGCTTAGGCGGCCTAGCGGGACAAGAGACCCAGTACTTC.

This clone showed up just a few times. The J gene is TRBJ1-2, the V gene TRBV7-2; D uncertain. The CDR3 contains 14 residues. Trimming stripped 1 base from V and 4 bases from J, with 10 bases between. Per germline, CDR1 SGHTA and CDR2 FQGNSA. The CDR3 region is CASSLVGMAYGYTF. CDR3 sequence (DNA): TGTGCCAGCAGCTTAGTTGGTATGGCCTATGGCTACACCTTC.

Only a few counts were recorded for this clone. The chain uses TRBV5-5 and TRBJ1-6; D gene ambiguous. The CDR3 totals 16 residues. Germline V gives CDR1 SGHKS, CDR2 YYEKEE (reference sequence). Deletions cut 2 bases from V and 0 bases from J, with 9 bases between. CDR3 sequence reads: CASSFSASSYNSPLHF. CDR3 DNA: TGTGCCAGCAGCTTTTCCGCAAGCTCCTATAATTCACCCCTCCACTTT.

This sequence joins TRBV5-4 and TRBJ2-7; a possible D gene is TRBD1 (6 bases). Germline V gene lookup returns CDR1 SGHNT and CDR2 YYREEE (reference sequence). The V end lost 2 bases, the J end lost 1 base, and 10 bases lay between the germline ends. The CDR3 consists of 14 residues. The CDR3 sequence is CASSLKQGSYEQYF. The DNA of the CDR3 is TGTGCCAGCAGCTTAAAACAGGGTTCCTACGAGCAGTACTTC.

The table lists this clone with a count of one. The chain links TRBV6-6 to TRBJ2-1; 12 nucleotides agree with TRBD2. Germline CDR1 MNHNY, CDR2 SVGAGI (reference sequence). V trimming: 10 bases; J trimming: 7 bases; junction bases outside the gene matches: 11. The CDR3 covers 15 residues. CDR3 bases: TGTGCCACCGGCCTAAGGACTAGCGGGATGAATGAGCAGTTCTTC. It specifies CATGLRTSGMNEQFF.

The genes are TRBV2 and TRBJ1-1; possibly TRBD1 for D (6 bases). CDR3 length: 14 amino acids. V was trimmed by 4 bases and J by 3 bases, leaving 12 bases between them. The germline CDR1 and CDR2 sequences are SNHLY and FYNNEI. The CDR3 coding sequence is TGTGCCAGCAGTGCGACAGGAGTGGACACTGAAGCTTTCTTT. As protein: CASSATGVDTEAFF.

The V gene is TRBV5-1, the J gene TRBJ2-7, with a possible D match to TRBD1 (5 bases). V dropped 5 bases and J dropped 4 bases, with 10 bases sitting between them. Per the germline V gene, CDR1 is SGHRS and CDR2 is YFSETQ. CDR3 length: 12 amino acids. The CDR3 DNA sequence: TGCGCCAGCAGATCAGGGCCTTACGAGCAGTACTTC. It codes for CASRSGPYEQYF.

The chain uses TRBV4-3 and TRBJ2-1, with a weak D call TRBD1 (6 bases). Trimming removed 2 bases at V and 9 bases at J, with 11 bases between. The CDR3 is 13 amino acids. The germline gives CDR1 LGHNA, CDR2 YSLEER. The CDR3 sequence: CASSQYTGPEQFF. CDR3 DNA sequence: TGCGCCAGCAGCCAATATACAGGGCCTGAGCAGTTCTTC.

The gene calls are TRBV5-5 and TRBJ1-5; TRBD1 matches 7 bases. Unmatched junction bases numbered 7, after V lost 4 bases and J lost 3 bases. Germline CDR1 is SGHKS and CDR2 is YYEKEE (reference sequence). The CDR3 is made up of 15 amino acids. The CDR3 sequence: CASSIRTGDNQPQHF. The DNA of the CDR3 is TGTGCCAGCAGCATCCGGACAGGAGACAATCAGCCCCAGCATTTT.

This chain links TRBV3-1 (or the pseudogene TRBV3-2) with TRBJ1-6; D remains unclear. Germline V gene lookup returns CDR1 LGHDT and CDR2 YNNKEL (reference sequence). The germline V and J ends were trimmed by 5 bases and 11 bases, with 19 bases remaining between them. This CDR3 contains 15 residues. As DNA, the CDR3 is TGTGCCAGCAGCAGCCACGGTCAGTTAACGGCACCCCTCCACTTT. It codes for CASSSHGQLTAPLHF.